This T cell receptor (beta chain) was recovered during a study of T cells in Graves' hyperthyroidism and ophthalmopathy. This clonotype was picked up many times. Amplification targeted TCR beta CDR3 regions from RNA transcripts. HTBI primers were employed in a first-round RT-PCR of the TCR CDR3. A single record per CDR3 protein comes from TCRdb applying MiXCR to the multiplex PCR reads. The sample lists under 650,000 distinct CDR3 sequences; under 20% were seen once. CDR3 length equals 12 residues. In germline, CDR1 is MDHEN, CDR2 SYDVKM. V lost 9 bases to trimming and J lost 7 bases, with 15 bases between them.

The rearrangement links TRBV28 to TRBJ1-2, with a weak D call TRBD1 (6 bases). The receptor was isolated from a woman aged 30 to 39 with Graves' hyperthyroidism. Sequencing was performed on blood. CDR3 in DNA: TGTGCCAGTTCCGGGACATATGGTGGCTACACCTTC. This translates into CASSGTYGGYTF.